These T cell receptor beta chains were read from a single sample in a study of shared clonotypes between healthy human individuals. Libraries were prepared by immunoSEQ multiplex PCR; TCRdb keeps only in-frame clonotypes and omits some of them. Here the sample spans about 490,000 clones, more than 65% being singletons. Sequencing was performed on PBMCs. These receptors originate from a woman aged 40 to 50 in good health. Some clones in this sample may be carry-over from other donors' samples. The conserved cysteine and the conserved F or W are not part of the CDR3 here.

TRBV2	TRBJ1-5	ASSSDSNQPQH
TRBV19	TRBJ2-3	ASSIRVSANTDTQY
TRBV28	TRBJ2-3	ASRGGHWAGYTDTQY
TRBV1	TRBJ2-7	TSSQDDRSSGRDSYEQY
TRBV14	TRBJ2-3	ASSRPSTDTQY
TRBV6-4	TRBJ2-1	ASSDGQGRNYNEQF
TRBV30	TRBJ2-5	AWSVPRLGPGTQY
TRBV7-9	TRBJ2-6	ASSLHGANVLT
TRBV10-3	TRBJ2-2	AIGLAGSLTGELF
TRBV27	TRBJ2-3	ASSLSQTDTQY
TRBV7-9	TRBJ2-1	ASSFLSYNEQF
TRBV9	TRBJ2-5	ASSASGGRETQY
TRBV30	TRBJ2-7	ALTQDRYEQY
TRBV29-1	TRBJ2-3	SVVRLAVGEDTQY
TRBV6-1	TRBJ1-1	ASAGTKNTEAF
TRBV28	TRBJ1-4	ASSLSRGRMFEKLF
TRBV28	TRBJ2-5	ASSLVRVGGLGY
TRBV5-1	TRBJ1-1	ASSRQGSMNTEAF
TRBV4-1	TRBJ2-7	ASSPSQWGYEQY
TRBV4-3	TRBJ2-7	ASSQGLAGAFYEQY
TRBV5-4	TRBJ2-2	ASSLGGGSRTGELF
TRBV7-8	TRBJ2-1	ASSTQYGTSGYNEQF
TRBV11-2	TRBJ2-7	ASSSPTASYEQY
TRBV12-2	TRBJ1-5	ASRLDDRHSNQPQH
TRBV4-3	TRBJ2-1	ASSQLLVNEQF
TRBV7-2	TRBJ2-7	ASSSPTSGSYEQY
TRBV2	TRBJ2-7	ASSNGQPREY
TRBV19	TRBJ2-5	ASGLAGETQY
TRBV18	TRBJ1-5	ASSATGAANQPQH
TRBV29-1	TRBJ1-4	SVRDRLANEKLF
TRBV2	TRBJ2-1	ASRGTSGRFLNEQF
TRBV5-1	TRBJ2-3	ASSLALAGDTQY
TRBV15	TRBJ1-1	ATSRDGRAGEAF
TRBV30	TRBJ2-3	AWSETVNTDTQY
TRBV4-1	TRBJ1-3	ASSLPGRSSGNTIY
TRBV28	TRBJ2-7	ASSLTGAQHIEQY
TRBV28	TRBJ1-4	ASSLRGAAEKLF
TRBV30	TRBJ1-1	AWREGTGEAF
TRBV2	TRBJ2-7	ASKGTQSSYEQY
TRBV7-9	TRBJ2-5	ASSLGQTVVQY
TRBV7-6	TRBJ2-7	ASSLGIEGGAVPYEQY
TRBV6-6	TRBJ1-1	ASELYALNTEAF